The 5 T cell receptor beta chains reported below all come from one sample, sequenced in a study of T cells after yellow fever vaccination. Each CDR3 protein gets one entry after TCRdb re-called the 5' RACE reads with MiXCR. The sample contains hundreds of thousands of distinct CDR3 sequences, 10% to 15% of which appear only once. Source: PBMCs, taken on the day of the yellow fever booster vaccination. These receptors were taken from a young man who received the YFV17D yellow fever vaccine.

The V and J genes are TRBV7-2 and TRBJ2-7, with D maybe TRBD1 (6 bases). The germline V and J ends were trimmed by 9 bases and 2 bases, with 8 bases remaining between them. This CDR3 comprises 11 residues. CDR1 SGHTA and CDR2 FQGNSA come from the germline V gene. CDR3 in amino acids: CARNRAYEQYF. DNA for the CDR3: TGTGCCAGAAACAGGGCCTACGAGCAGTACTTC.

The table lists this clonotype with many counts. The V call is TRBV7-7, the J call TRBJ2-5; 12 bases line up with TRBD2. CDR1 and CDR2 (germline): SSHAT, FNYEAQ (reference sequence). The CDR3 is 16 amino acids. Trimming cost V 2 bases and J 2 bases; bases outside gene matches: 3. CDR3 coding DNA: TGTGCCAGCAGCTTAAGCCTAGCGGGAGGGCAAGAGACCCAGTACTTC. Protein sequence: CASSLSLAGGQETQYF.

This clonotype was seen more than once but under ten times. The genes are TRBV18 and TRBJ1-3, with TRBD1 as a possible D gene (5 bases). The V and J ends lost 4 bases and 1 base respectively, with 11 bases between them. The length of the CDR3 is 15 residues. Per germline, CDR1 KGHSH and CDR2 LQKENI. The CDR3 loop reads CASSQGSASGNTIYF. CDR3 bases: TGTGCCAGCTCACAGGGGTCCGCTTCTGGAAACACCATATATTTT. The full variable domain, with the rest looked up from reference TRBV18 and TRBJ1-3, is NAGVMQNPRHLVRRRGQEARLRCSPMKGHSHVYWYRQLPEEGLKFMVYLQKENIIDESGMPKERFSAEFPKEGPSILRIQQVVRGDSAAYFCASSQGSASGNTIYFGEGSWLTVV.

In its sample, this clonotype was seen a few times. The chain uses TRBV5-4 and TRBJ2-5, with 11 bases matching TRBD2. The V gene's germline CDR1 is SGHNT and CDR2 YYREEE (reference sequence). V was clipped by 4 bases and J by 3 bases; unmatched bases: 5. CDR3 length equals 15 residues. The CDR3 DNA reads as TGTGCCAGCAGCAGGCCGGGACTAGCGGAAGAGACCCAGTACTTC. Protein product: CASSRPGLAEETQYF.

This chain connects TRBV5-6 to TRBJ2-3, with 8 bases identical to TRBD2. Germline assignment: CDR1 SGHDT and CDR2 YYEEEE. V was clipped by 1 base and J by 6 bases; unmatched bases: 4. The length of the CDR3 is 14 residues. The CDR3 reads CASSLPGRGDTQYF. CDR3 DNA sequence: TGTGCCAGCAGCTTGCCCGGGAGGGGGGATACGCAGTATTTT.